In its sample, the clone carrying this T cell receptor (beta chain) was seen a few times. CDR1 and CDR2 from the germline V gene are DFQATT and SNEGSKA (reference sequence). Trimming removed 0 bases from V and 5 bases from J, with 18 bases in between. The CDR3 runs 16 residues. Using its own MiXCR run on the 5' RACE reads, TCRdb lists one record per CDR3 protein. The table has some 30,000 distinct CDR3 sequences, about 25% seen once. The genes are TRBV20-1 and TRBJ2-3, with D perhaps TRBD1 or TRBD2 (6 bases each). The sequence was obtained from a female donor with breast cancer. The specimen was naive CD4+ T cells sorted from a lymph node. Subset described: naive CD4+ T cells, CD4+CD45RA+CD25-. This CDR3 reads CSARDSTRGGRDTQYF. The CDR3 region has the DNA TGCAGTGCTAGAGATTCAACCCGAGGGGGGAGAGATACGCAGTATTTT.